This T cell receptor (beta chain) was captured in a study of regulatory T cells in long-lasting Graves disease. This clonotype was counted at least ten times. The germline gives CDR1 SNHLY, CDR2 FYNNEI. The CDR3 runs to 12 residues. Trimming cost V 1 base and J 10 bases, with 8 bases left between them. The sample's time point: newly diagnosed GD, antithyroid drugs for less than 3 months. PBMCs were the source of the RNA used for TCR sequencing. The diagnosis of Graves' disease used American Thyroid Association guidelines. Library construction for TCR beta used iRepertoire HTBI primers and Arm-PCR of CDR3 regions. A single record per CDR3 protein comes from TCRdb applying MiXCR to the multiplex PCR reads. Here the sample spans 400,000 to 550,000 distinct CDR3 sequences, 15% being singletons. The same data also went into a second study, on T cells in Graves' hyperthyroidism and ophthalmopathy.

This clonotype was sampled from a woman aged 30 to 39 with Graves disease. The sample in question was peripheral blood mononuclear cells (PBMCs), obtained at new diagnosis, from a patient treated with antithyroid drugs. The chain carries TRBV2 and TRBJ2-1, with D uncertain. Here the CDR3 DNA reads TGTGCCAGCAGTGAAGGAGTCCGGGAGCAGTTCTTC. Encoded protein: CASSEGVREQFF.